What follows describes a single T cell receptor (beta chain). Per germline, CDR1 MNHEY and CDR2 SVGAGI. The length of the CDR3 is 14 residues. Trimming removed 5 bases from V and 5 bases from J, with 13 bases in between. These data are taken from a study of OX40 agonist ivuxolimab in advanced cancers. Study-wide background: Subjects had a mean age of about 61 years, with a range of 23 to 79; more than 75% were male.

Clones were read by immunoSEQ multiplex PCR, and TCRdb kept only the in-frame ones, dropping some. The data contain roughly 16,000 clones, around 67% of them singletons. The gene calls are TRBV6-5 and TRBJ2-1; D gene ambiguous. This receptor was obtained from an adult with an advanced solid tumor such as melanoma, head and neck, liver or kidney cancer. The source was CD4+ or CD8+ T cells sorted from blood, collected in a trial of the OX40 agonist ivuxolimab. CDR3 amino acids: CASSRFLRDNEQFF. CDR3 nucleotide sequence: TGTGCCAGCAGTCGATTTCTTAGGGACAATGAGCAGTTCTTC.